This is a list of T cell receptor beta chains from one sample in a study of T-cell reconstitution after alpha-beta-depleted transplantation in children. TCRdb re-derived calls from the PCR reads in MiXCR, one entry per CDR3 protein. This table holds about 200,000 distinct CDR3 sequences, approximately 8.4% found once. The specimen comprised PBMCs, mostly from graft donor cells, sampled 360 days after TCRalphabeta/CD19-depleted stem cell transplant. These receptors all stem from a male patient between 2 and 15 years old who had a stem cell transplant for acute myeloid leukemia, so the T cells may come from the graft donor. CDR3s include the opening cysteine and the closing phenylalanine or tryptophan. A D gene is named only where the DNA matches it firmly. Size is stated for part of the rows, as once, few or many counts, or as a class when the clone is expanded.

V gene	clone size	J gene	D gene	CDR3 DNA	CDR3 protein
TRBV12-3/TRBV12-4	NA	TRBJ2-3	TRBD2	TGTGCCAGCAGACCCGGGACTAGCGTAGATACGCAGTATTTT	CASRPGTSVDTQYF
TRBV25-1	many	TRBJ2-2	TRBD1	TGTGCCAGCAGTGAATATAGGGGGCCGAACACCGGGGAGCTGTTTTTT	CASSEYRGPNTGELFF
TRBV10-3	few	TRBJ2-5	NA	TGTGCCATCAGTGAGTCGAACTACCAAGAGACCCAGTACTTC	CAISESNYQETQYF
TRBV13	many	TRBJ2-5	NA	TGTGCCAGCAGCTTAGGAAAGACCCAGTACTTC	CASSLGKTQYF
TRBV11-2	few	TRBJ2-3	NA	TGTGCCAGCAGCTTAGATGGGAGTACGCAGTATTTT	CASSLDGSTQYF
TRBV19	few	TRBJ2-1	NA	TGTGCCAGTAGTACCCGACCCGGGGACAATGAGCAGTTCTTC	CASSTRPGDNEQFF
TRBV25-1	few	TRBJ2-2	TRBD1	TGTGCCAGCCAGGGGACAGGGGGCACCGGGGAGCTGTTTTTT	CASQGTGGTGELFF
TRBV20-1	NA	TRBJ2-5	TRBD2	TGCAGTGCCTTAGGACTAGGACTCTCGGTACCCCAAGAGACCCAGTACTTC	CSALGLGLSVPQETQYF
TRBV12-3/TRBV12-4	many	TRBJ1-2	NA	TGTGCCAGCAGTTATATTTGGAGCGGACAACGAAACTATGGCTACACCTTC	CASSYIWSGQRNYGYTF
TRBV15	NA	TRBJ1-1	TRBD1	TGTGCCACCAGCAGTCTGACAGGGGCAGTGGGTGAAGCTTTCTTT	CATSSLTGAVGEAFF
TRBV20-1	few	TRBJ1-1	TRBD1	TGCAGTGCTAGAGACCGGACAGGGGGAGGGTCTGAAGCTTTCTTT	CSARDRTGGGSEAFF
TRBV7-3	many	TRBJ2-1	TRBD1	TGTGCCAGCAGCTCAACAGGGGGCAATGAGCAGTTCTTC	CASSSTGGNEQFF
TRBV5-6	many	TRBJ1-1	NA	TGTGCCAGCAGCCCTAATAGGGGGGACACTGAAGCTTTCTTT	CASSPNRGDTEAFF
TRBV20-1	NA	TRBJ2-1	NA	TGCAGTGCCCGATGGAATGAGCAGTTCTTC	CSARWNEQFF
TRBV29-1	many	TRBJ2-7	NA	TGCAGCGTTGAAGAGAGGGGACATCATCCCTACGAGCAGTACTTC	CSVEERGHHPYEQYF
TRBV29-1	many	TRBJ1-1	NA	TGCAGCGCCCCTGAGGGTCCTGAAGCTTTCTTT	CSAPEGPEAFF
TRBV28	many	TRBJ2-7	NA	TGTGCCAGCAGTTCACCCGACCGCCTAGGGGAGCAGTACTTC	CASSSPDRLGEQYF
TRBV20-1	NA	TRBJ2-7	TRBD1	TGCAGTGCAACGACAGGGTACGAGCAGTACTTC	CSATTGYEQYF
TRBV7-9	few	TRBJ1-5	NA	TGTGCCAGCGGAGGCAGCCAGCCCCAGCATTTT	CASGGSQPQHF
TRBV12-3/TRBV12-4	many	TRBJ1-2	NA	TGTGCCAGCAGTTCTCGCGGGGACTACTATGGCTACACCTTC	CASSSRGDYYGYTF
TRBV5-1	few	TRBJ1-2	NA	TGCGCCAGCAGCTTGGCAGGGAGGTCCCCTGAGGGCTACACCTTC	CASSLAGRSPEGYTF
TRBV27	NA	TRBJ1-5	TRBD1	TGTGCCAGCAGTTTATCCCCGGGACAGTCCAATCAGCCCCAGCATTTT	CASSLSPGQSNQPQHF
TRBV18	NA	TRBJ1-1	TRBD1	TGTGCCAGCTCACAAGACAGGGGTCGCGAAGCTTTCTTT	CASSQDRGREAFF
TRBV7-8	NA	TRBJ1-6	NA	TGTGCCAGCAGCTTGGGACGGCTAGCGGTACCCCTCCACTTT	CASSLGRLAVPLHF
TRBV5-1	few	TRBJ2-3	TRBD2	TGCGCCAGCAGCCCGGGACTAGCTTACACAGATACGCAGTATTTT	CASSPGLAYTDTQYF
TRBV11-1	few	TRBJ2-2	TRBD1	TGTGCCAGCAGCTTTAACTTCCCCGGGACAGGGGCCGTGGTAGCCGGGGAGCTGTTTTTT	CASSFNFPGTGAVVAGELFF
TRBV20-1	NA	TRBJ1-1	NA	TGCAGTGCTAACAGGGTTTATGAAGCTTTCTTT	CSANRVYEAFF
TRBV5-1	few	TRBJ2-7	NA	TGCGCCAGCAGCACCGGGGGAAACCTCTACTACGAGCAGTACTTC	CASSTGGNLYYEQYF
TRBV20-1	many	TRBJ2-7	TRBD1	TGCAGTGCAGGGCCCCGGGACAGAGATGCCTACGAGCAGTACTTC	CSAGPRDRDAYEQYF
TRBV10-3	NA	TRBJ2-7	NA	TGTGCCATCAGTGAGGACAGTTCCTACGAGCAGTACTTC	CAISEDSSYEQYF
TRBV5-1	NA	TRBJ1-2	NA	TGCGCCAGCAGCACCGGGACGACGACCAACTATGGCTACACCTTC	CASSTGTTTNYGYTF
TRBV4-1	NA	TRBJ2-5	TRBD2	TGCGCCAGCTCCCAGCGGGACGACCAAGAGACCCAGTACTTC	CASSQRDDQETQYF
TRBV6-1	NA	TRBJ1-2	NA	TGTGCCAGCACAGAAACTGGGGGGTATGGCTACACCTTC	CASTETGGYGYTF
TRBV10-3	NA	TRBJ2-1	TRBD2	TGTGCCATCAGTTCTAGCGGGGGTCCTGAGTTCTTC	CAISSSGGPEFF
TRBV14	NA	TRBJ2-1	NA	TGTGCCAGCAGCCAAGGGCTGTTGACTGAGCAGTTCTTC	CASSQGLLTEQFF
TRBV4-2	few	TRBJ2-7	TRBD1	TGTGCCAGCAGCCAGGGACAGGGGAGTTTACGTCGGCAGTACTTC	CASSQGQGSLRRQYF
TRBV5-1	NA	TRBJ2-5	TRBD1	TGCGCCAGCAGCTGGGGACAGTCCCAAGAGACCCAGTACTTC	CASSWGQSQETQYF
TRBV7-6	few	TRBJ2-7	NA	TGTGCCAGCAGCTTACGGACGAAGCAGTACTTC	CASSLRTKQYF
TRBV29-1	few	TRBJ2-7	TRBD1	TGCAGCGTACAGGGGGTCCGGGCCTCTAGCTCCTACGAGCAGTACTTC	CSVQGVRASSSYEQYF
TRBV7-2	NA	TRBJ2-4	NA	TGTGCCAGCAGCCCAAGGGTTTGGACAGATAAAAACATTCAGTACTTC	CASSPRVWTDKNIQYF
TRBV5-1	many	TRBJ2-6	TRBD1	TGCGCCAGCAGCTTGGAGATCGGACAGGGGACGACGTACTCTGGGGCCAACGTCCTGACTTTC	CASSLEIGQGTTYSGANVLTF
TRBV7-2	few	TRBJ2-3	NA	TGTGCCAGCAGTACGACCGGGACGCCGGCGCAGTATTTT	CASSTTGTPAQYF
TRBV5-1	many	TRBJ2-7	NA	TGCGCCAGCAGCTTGGTTCAGTCCAGAGGGGAGGCCTCAAACTTC	CASSLVQSRGEASNF
TRBV12-3/TRBV12-4	few	TRBJ2-5	TRBD1	TGTGCCAGCAGTTTTAACAGGGGCGTTGAGACCCAGTACTTC	CASSFNRGVETQYF
TRBV12-3/TRBV12-4	few	TRBJ2-2	TRBD1	TGTGCCAGCAGCCAACCCGGGACAGGGAAAACCGGGGAGCTGTTTTTT	CASSQPGTGKTGELFF
TRBV18	NA	TRBJ2-5	NA	TGTGCCAGCTCACCATACAGGGTTCAAGAGACCCAGTACTTC	CASSPYRVQETQYF
TRBV15	NA	TRBJ2-1	TRBD2	TGTGCCACCAGCAGATGGGCCGGGACTAGCGGAATCAATGAGCAGTTCTTC	CATSRWAGTSGINEQFF
TRBV15	NA	TRBJ2-1	NA	TGTGCCACCAGCTACCTAGCGATATACAATGAGCAGTTCTTC	CATSYLAIYNEQFF
TRBV4-1	few	TRBJ2-7	TRBD2	TGCGCCAGCAGCCAAATAAGTAGCGGGAGCTACGAGCAGTACTTC	CASSQISSGSYEQYF
TRBV11-1	NA	TRBJ1-1	NA	TGTGCCAGCAGCTTCGGGCTTGGGGACACTGAAGCTTTCTTT	CASSFGLGDTEAFF
TRBV5-6	few	TRBJ2-5	NA	TGTGCCAGCACGAAGAATCAAGAGACCCAGTACTTC	CASTKNQETQYF
TRBV20-1	few	TRBJ2-2	TRBD2	TGCAGTGCTGGAGGGGTTACGACTAGCCCGAACACCGGGGAGCTGTTTTTT	CSAGGVTTSPNTGELFF
TRBV29-1	many	TRBJ1-1	NA	TGCAGCGTTGGGTGGGCCCTGGGCACTGAAGCTTTCTTT	CSVGWALGTEAFF
TRBV29-1	few	TRBJ1-2	TRBD1	TGCAGCGTTCTGAGCGACAGGGCTCTCTATGGCTACACCTTC	CSVLSDRALYGYTF
TRBV29-1	many	TRBJ1-5	TRBD1	TGCAGCGTTGAAGCCGTAGACAGGGGACAGCCCCAGCATTTT	CSVEAVDRGQPQHF